This T cell receptor (beta chain) was sequenced in a study of blood T cell repertoires in COVID-19. The overall study: The United States, Italy and Spain were the sources of the acute and convalescent COVID-19 samples. Sources were T cells, B-cell-depleted T cells, or PBMCs; the material itself was cDNA or gDNA.

The CDR3 is 14 amino acids. Germline V gives CDR1 SEHNR, CDR2 FQNEAQ (reference sequence). Trimming took 3 bases from V and 3 from J; bases not matched to a gene: 5. Clones were read by immunoSEQ multiplex PCR, and TCRdb kept only the in-frame ones, dropping some. The sample records approximately 180,000 clones, approximately 80% being singletons. The chain joins TRBV7-9 to TRBJ2-7, with TRBD1 matching over 7 bases. Input material: peripheral blood. The clonotype originates from a woman older than 75 with COVID-19, enrolled during active disease. CDR3 amino acids: CASSFGTAGYEQYF. CDR3 in DNA: TGTGCCAGCAGCTTCGGGACAGCCGGCTACGAGCAGTACTTC.